One and the same sample provided the 25 T cell receptor beta chains below, sequenced in a study of OX40 agonist ivuxolimab in advanced cancers. The library was generated by the immunoSEQ multiplex PCR assay. TCRdb obtained this table from immuneACCESS and retained in-frame rearrangements with V and J assigned. These tables miss some clones; where compared with another copy, unresolved V genes account for less than half of the shortfall, and the remainder is unexplained. This sample gives 50,000 to 65,000 clones in total; around 89% of them show up just once. The leading ten clones occupy approximately 20% of the sample. The starting material was CD4+ or CD8+ T cells sorted from blood, obtained in a trial of the OX40 agonist ivuxolimab. Every receptor here comes from an adult with an advanced solid tumor such as melanoma, head and neck, liver or kidney cancer.

The chain links TRBV11-2 to TRBJ2-7; D possibly corresponds to TRBD1 (5 bases). The CDR3 runs to 14 residues. CDR1 is SGHAT and CDR2 is FQNNGV in the germline V gene. Trimming pared 5 bases from V and 6 bases from J, leaving 17 bases between. The CDR3 loop is CASSPTDTPGEQYF. DNA of the CDR3: TGTGCCAGCAGCCCCACGGACACTCCGGGCGAGCAGTACTTC.

The CDR3: CASSQDGPGDTQYF. The CDR3 coding sequence is TGCGCCAGCAGCCAAGATGGCCCTGGAGATACGCAGTATTTT. This chain joins TRBV4-3 and TRBJ2-3; D unclear. The CDR3 has 14 residues. Germline CDR1 LGHNA, CDR2 YSLEER. V was cut by 0 bases and J by 5 bases, with 9 bases left in between.

The rearrangement joins TRBV5-6 to TRBJ2-7; no clear D gene. Trimming removed 4 bases at V and 1 base at J, with 6 bases between. CDR1 is SGHDT, CDR2 YYEEEE, per germline. The CDR3 has 12 residues. CDR3 amino acids: CASSGDSYEQYF. In DNA form, the CDR3 reads TGTGCCAGCAGCGGCGATTCCTACGAGCAGTACTTC.

The chain links TRBV30 to TRBJ2-1, with D possibly being TRBD1 or TRBD2 (5 bases each). V dropped 4 bases and J dropped 4 bases, with 29 bases sitting between them. Germline V lookup: CDR1 GTSNPN, CDR2 SVGIG (reference sequence). The CDR3 extends over 19 amino acids. The CDR3 coding sequence is TGTGCCTGGATCCCCCGGGACGCTCGGATTAAAAGGCATTACAATGAGCAGTTCTTC. Protein sequence: CAWIPRDARIKRHYNEQFF.

The V gene is TRBV6-1, the J gene TRBJ1-5, with unresolved D. The CDR3 is 14 residues long. Germline values: CDR1 MNHNS, CDR2 SASEGT. V lost 6 bases and J lost 7, with 16 bases in between. The CDR3 bases are TGTGCCAGCAGCGCCCGGGCTACCGGGCAGCCCCAGCATTTT. Encoded protein: CASSARATGQPQHF.

CDR3 in amino acids: CSVEPGNGYTF. CDR3 in DNA: TGCAGCGTTGAACCAGGGAACGGCTACACCTTC. The rearrangement joins TRBV29-1 to TRBJ1-2, with D possibly matching TRBD1 (5 bases). The V and J ends lost 2 bases and 8 bases respectively, with 9 bases between them. Germline values: CDR1 SQVTM, CDR2 ANQGSEA. The CDR3 is 11 amino acids.

J is TRBJ2-7 and V is TRBV6-6, with 11 positions matching TRBD2. V dropped 6 bases and J dropped 7; count of bases not matched to a gene: 14. Germline assignment: CDR1 MNHNY and CDR2 SVGAGI (reference sequence). CDR3 length: 16 residues. The CDR3 DNA reads as TGTGCCAGCAGGGACAGGGACCTAGCGGGAGGATCGGAGCAGTACTTC. It specifies CASRDRDLAGGSEQYF.

The V and J genes are TRBV11-2 and TRBJ2-1; 9 bases agree with TRBD2. V shed 8 bases, J shed 8 bases, and the junction held 10 bases outside the gene matches. This CDR3 contains 14 residues. The germline V gene encodes CDR1 SGHAT and CDR2 FQNNGV. This CDR3 reads CASQAAGGLHEQFF. The CDR3 DNA reads TGTGCCAGCCAAGCAGCGGGAGGACTCCATGAGCAGTTCTTC. Looking up the rest from reference TRBV11-2 and TRBJ2-1 gives the full variable domain: EAGVAQSPRYKIIEKRQSVAFWCNPISGHATLYWYQQILGQGPKLLIQFQNNGVVDDSQLPKDRFSAERLKGVDSTLKIQPAKLEDSAVYLCASQAAGGLHEQFFGPGTRLTVL.

This chain uses TRBV5-6 with TRBJ1-1, with 12 bases matching TRBD1. This CDR3 contains 18 residues. V shed 3 bases, J shed 3 bases, and the junction held 12 bases outside the gene matches. Germline V CDR1 and CDR2: SGHDT, YYEEEE. The CDR3 DNA is TGTGCCAGCAGCTCATTGTGGGACAGGGGGCGTTTAGACACTGAAGCTTTCTTT. It specifies CASSSLWDRGRLDTEAFF.

Concerning this clone: Other nucleotide sequences in the sample specify the same CDR3. V usage is TRBV4-3 and J usage is TRBJ2-5; no firm D call. Germline CDR1 reads LGHNA; CDR2 reads YSLEER. V was trimmed by 0 bases and J by 4 bases, leaving 6 bases between them. This CDR3 comprises 13 residues. The CDR3 region is CASSQDIGETQYF. CDR3 nucleotides: TGCGCCAGCAGCCAAGATATAGGAGAGACCCAGTACTTC.

This chain connects TRBV2 to TRBJ1-5; TRBD1 matches at 10 bases. The CDR3 sequence is 15 residues long. After removal of 4 bases from V and 3 bases from J, the junction contained 3 bases not matched to a gene. Per the germline V gene, CDR1 is SNHLY and CDR2 is FYNNEI. The CDR3 sequence is CASSGGQGYNQPQHF. CDR3 nucleotides: TGTGCCAGCAGTGGGGGACAGGGGTACAATCAGCCCCAGCATTTT. Full variable domain (rest looked up from reference TRBV2 and TRBJ1-5): EPEVTQTPSHQVTQMGQEVILRCVPISNHLYFYWYRQILGQKVEFLVSFYNNEISEKSEIFDDQFSVERPDGSNFTLKIRSTKLEDSAMYFCASSGGQGYNQPQHFGDGTRLSIL.

The CDR3 loop is CASSYDWGTEAFF. CDR3 nucleotide sequence: TGTGCCAGCAGCTATGACTGGGGCACTGAAGCTTTCTTT. This chain uses TRBV7-8 with TRBJ1-1; no definite D call. V shed 4 bases and J shed 4 bases, with 10 bases lying between them. The CDR3 is 13 residues long. Germline V lookup: CDR1 SGHVS, CDR2 FQNEAQ.

This chain connects TRBV6-5 to TRBJ2-1; 8 nucleotides line up with TRBD2. Losses at the gene ends were 0 bases for V and 9 bases for J; bases not matched to a gene: 10. CDR3 length: 16 amino acids. Germline V gene sequence: CDR1 MNHEY, CDR2 SVGAGI. The chain's CDR3 is CASSYSIGLAGGEQFF. DNA of the CDR3: TGTGCCAGCAGTTACTCGATCGGACTAGCCGGGGGTGAGCAGTTCTTC.

This chain connects TRBV9 to TRBJ2-1; no firm D call. The CDR3 is 15 amino acids. V was shortened by 0 bases and J by 0 bases, with 7 bases between the two germline ends. Germline CDR1 is SGDLS and CDR2 is YYNGEE. The CDR3, as DNA: TGTGCCAGCAGCGTAGTCCCGGACTCCTACAATGAGCAGTTCTTC. As protein: CASSVVPDSYNEQFF.

The chain employs TRBV7-9 and TRBJ2-7, with D possibly being TRBD1 or TRBD2 (5 bases each). Germline lookup yields CDR1 SEHNR and CDR2 FQNEAQ (reference sequence). Trimming removed 6 bases at V and 4 bases at J, with 19 bases between. The CDR3 has 15 amino acids. CDR3 loop: CASSDSDRGEYEQYF. The CDR3 coding sequence is TGTGCCAGCAGTGATTCAGATAGGGGAGAATACGAGCAGTACTTC.

The J gene is TRBJ1-2, the V gene TRBV6-1, with 8 bases aligning to TRBD1. Germline trimming cut 7 bases from V and 8 bases from J; bases unmatched to any gene: 15. CDR1 and CDR2 from the germline V gene are MNHNS and SASEGT. The CDR3 totals 15 residues. CDR3 sequence reads: CASKYQGQGRDGYTF. The CDR3 coding sequence is TGTGCCAGCAAGTACCAAGGACAGGGAAGGGACGGCTACACCTTC.

Of note for this clone: Compared with germline, one end of the junction differs, possibly owing to a read error. Other DNA variants within this sample encode the same CDR3. The chain uses TRBV27 and TRBJ1-2, with D maybe TRBD1 (5 bases). The CDR3 runs to 13 residues. Germline CDR1 and CDR2: MNHEY and SMNVEV (reference sequence). In DNA, the CDR3 is TGTGCTAGCAGACCTGGGGGGGGCTATGGCTACACCTTC. Its translation is CASRPGGGYGYTF.

The CDR3 DNA reads TGTGCCAGTAGTCCGCTGGGACAGACTTACACCGGGGAGCTGTTTTTT. Its protein product is CASSPLGQTYTGELFF. The chain recombines TRBV19 with TRBJ2-2, with 7 bases identical to TRBD1. CDR1 is LNHDA and CDR2 is SQIVND in the germline V gene (reference sequence). CDR3 length: 16 amino acids. The V segment lost 5 bases and the J segment 3 bases; nucleotides outside the gene matches: 9.

V usage is TRBV6-5 and J usage is TRBJ2-5; the D is unclear. V was shortened by 4 bases and J by 4 bases, with 4 bases between the two germline ends. The CDR3 contains 11 residues. Germline V CDR1 and CDR2: MNHEY, SVGAGI. CDR3 bases: TGTGCCAGCAGTTTAGGAGAGACCCAGTACTTC. Its protein product is CASSLGETQYF.

The rearrangement joins TRBV7-9 to TRBJ1-1; D remains ambiguous. V was shortened by 5 bases and J by 6 bases, with 10 bases between the two germline ends. This CDR3 spans 12 amino acids. Germline V gene sequence: CDR1 SEHNR, CDR2 FQNEAQ (reference sequence). CDR3 sequence reads: CASSPFGAEAFF. The CDR3 DNA reads as TGTGCCAGCAGCCCATTTGGGGCTGAAGCTTTCTTT.

CDR3 sequence: CASSYAGWDEQYF. The CDR3 region has the DNA TGTGCCAGCAGTTACGCAGGATGGGACGAGCAGTACTTC. This chain joins TRBV6-5 and TRBJ2-7; D is ambiguous. The CDR3 is 13 amino acids. Germline lookup yields CDR1 MNHEY and CDR2 SVGAGI. V was trimmed by 2 bases and J by 5 bases, leaving 10 bases between them.

J is TRBJ1-5 and V is TRBV4-3, with D perhaps TRBD1 (6 bases). CDR3 size: 15 residues. The V and J ends lost 0 bases and 7 bases respectively, with 13 bases between them. Germline V gene lookup returns CDR1 LGHNA and CDR2 YSLEER. CDR3 amino acids: CASSQDWGAGQPQHF. DNA of the CDR3: TGCGCCAGCAGCCAAGATTGGGGGGCCGGGCAGCCCCAGCATTTT.

The chain joins TRBV5-6 to TRBJ2-5, with D tentatively TRBD2 (5 bases). TRBJ2-7 explains the end of the DNA better; the J call may be wrong. The germline CDR1 and CDR2 sequences are SGHDT and YYEEEE. The CDR3 sequence is 15 residues long. For the CDR3, the DNA is TGTGCCAGCAGCTTAGGCCTAGGAGGTGTCTACGAGCAGTACTTC. It translates to CASSLGLGGVYEQYF.

The V and J genes are TRBV5-1 and TRBJ2-3; either TRBD1 or TRBD2 may fit D (6 bases each). CDR3 length: 15 amino acids. The germline V and J ends were trimmed by 4 bases and 2 bases, with 14 bases remaining between them. In germline, CDR1 is SGHRS, CDR2 YFSETQ. The CDR3 sequence is CASSPWGAYTDTQYF. The CDR3 DNA follows: TGCGCCAGCAGCCCATGGGGGGCCTACACAGATACGCAGTATTTT.

The chain is built from TRBV27 and TRBJ1-1; D may be TRBD1 (5 bases). Germline values: CDR1 MNHEY, CDR2 SMNVEV (reference sequence). Trimming shortened V by 5 bases and J by 3 bases, and 16 bases separated the two germline ends. The CDR3 length is 15 residues. The CDR3 DNA sequence: TGTGCCAGCAGTCCCAGGAGGGGCATAGACACTGAAGCTTTCTTT. As protein: CASSPRRGIDTEAFF.